The 27 T cell receptor beta chains below all came from one sample that was sequenced in a study of beta chain features in type 1 diabetes. As every portion of the isolated RNA was reverse transcribed, the sequencing read expressed TCRB transcripts. Profiling relied on immunoSEQ multiplex PCR, and the TCRdb table lists in-frame clones only, not all of them. Among fewer than 500,000 clones listed, about 15% were seen once. Material for sequencing was naive CD4+ T cells from blood. All receptors derive from a young man in good health.

The rearrangement joins TRBV14 to TRBJ2-1; perhaps TRBD2 as D (5 bases). This CDR3 has 16 residues. V was cut by 4 bases and J by 4 bases, with 17 bases left in between. The germline V gene encodes CDR1 SGHDN and CDR2 FVKESK. As DNA, the CDR3 is TGTGCCAGCAGCCTTACTTACGGGGATCCATACAATGAGCAGTTCTTC. Translated, it gives CASSLTYGDPYNEQFF.

The chain is built from TRBV10-2 and TRBJ2-5; D is unresolved. The V and J ends lost 0 bases and 5 bases respectively, with 7 bases between them. The CDR3 totals 13 residues. Looked up from germline, CDR1 is WSHSY and CDR2 is SAAADI. The CDR3 sequence: CASSESGRETQYF. CDR3 nucleotides: TGCGCCAGCAGTGAGTCCGGTCGGGAGACCCAGTACTTC.

V and J are TRBV6-5 and TRBJ1-6, with 7 bases matching TRBD1. The CDR3 covers 15 residues. Germline-derived CDR1 and CDR2 are MNHEY and SVGAGI. After removal of 0 bases from V and 9 bases from J, the junction contained 5 bases not matched to a gene. The CDR3 DNA is TGTGCCAGCAGTTACTCGACAGGGTTTGGTTCACCCCTCCACTTT. It codes for CASSYSTGFGSPLHF.

This clone was observed a handful of times. V gene TRBV5-4 combines with J gene TRBJ2-5; 11 nucleotides line up with TRBD1. V lost 0 bases and J lost 7; bases outside the gene matches: 5. Germline V gene sequence: CDR1 SGHNT, CDR2 YYREEE (reference sequence). The CDR3 runs to 15 residues. CDR3 in amino acids: CASSLDTGTGGTQYF. Written as DNA, the CDR3 is TGTGCCAGCAGCTTGGATACAGGGACAGGGGGGACCCAGTACTTC.

This clone was found a few times. The chain employs TRBV18 and TRBJ1-6; D is unclear. Trimming left V 2 bases short and J 10 bases short, with 12 bases between. The CDR3 covers 14 residues. Germline lookup yields CDR1 KGHSH and CDR2 LQKENI. CDR3 residues: CASSPGQDGSPLHF. The CDR3 DNA sequence: TGTGCCAGCTCACCAGGGCAGGATGGGTCACCCCTCCACTTT.

Details on this clone: Distinct nucleotide sequences in the sample also encode this CDR3. The CDR3 DNA reads as TGCAGTGCGGGCCTCCAAGAGACCCAGTACTTC. Its protein product is CSAGLQETQYF. The chain is built from TRBV20-1 and TRBJ2-5; D gene uncertain. The V gene's germline CDR1 is DFQATT and CDR2 SNEGSKA (reference sequence). The V gene lost 6 bases and the J gene lost 1 base, with 6 bases spanning the gap. CDR3 length equals 11 residues.

The V and J genes are TRBV4-3 and TRBJ2-1; D is unclear. This CDR3 region has 14 residues. Trimming pared 0 bases from V and 4 bases from J, leaving 7 bases between. CDR1 and CDR2 from the germline V gene are LGHNA and YSLEER. CDR3 nucleotide sequence: TGCGCCAGCAGCCAAGATTCCGGATACAATGAGCAGTTCTTC. It specifies CASSQDSGYNEQFF.

V and J are TRBV7-9 and TRBJ2-7; 8 nucleotides align to TRBD2. Trimming at V came to 5 bases and at J to 2 bases, leaving 8 bases not matched to a gene. CDR3 length: 15 residues. Germline V gene sequence: CDR1 SEHNR, CDR2 FQNEAQ (reference sequence). CDR3 sequence: CASSGIAGGTYEQYF. The CDR3 bases are TGTGCCAGCAGCGGTATTGCGGGGGGTACCTACGAGCAGTACTTC.

The genes are TRBV29-1 and TRBJ2-1, with D possibly called TRBD1 or TRBD2 (5 bases each). V lost 7 bases, J lost 5 bases, and 15 bases lay in between. Germline CDR1 and CDR2: SQVTM and ANQGSEA. The CDR3 sequence is 13 residues long. CDR3 coding DNA: TGCAGCGGTCCTACCGGGACGGACAATGAGCAGTTCTTC. It translates to CSGPTGTDNEQFF.

This clone was recorded many times. The chain links TRBV30 to TRBJ2-1, with a possible D match to TRBD2 (6 bases). The V and J ends lost 2 bases and 6 bases respectively, with 17 bases between them. The CDR3 is made up of 15 amino acids. Germline assignment: CDR1 GTSNPN and CDR2 SVGIG (reference sequence). The CDR3 loop reads CAWSRRHKEGNEQFF. The CDR3, as DNA: TGTGCCTGGAGTCGCAGACACAAGGAGGGCAATGAGCAGTTCTTC.

The chain employs TRBV13 and TRBJ2-1, with TRBD2 identical over 8 bases. CDR3 length equals 15 residues. Looked up from germline, CDR1 is PRHDT and CDR2 is FYEKMQ (reference sequence). J was trimmed by 15 bases and V by 4 bases; bases with no gene match: 17. The CDR3 is CASSYSPASGPGLFF. In DNA, the CDR3 is TGTGCCAGCAGCTACTCCCCCGCTAGCGGGCCGGGACTGTTCTTC. The full variable domain, with the rest looked up from reference TRBV13 and TRBJ2-1, is AAGVIQSPRHLIKEKRETATLKCYPIPRHDTVYWYQQGPGQDPQFLISFYEKMQSDKGSIPDRFSAQQFSDYHSELNMSSLELGDSALYFCASSYSPASGPGLFFGPGTRLTVL.

This clone has more than one count but fewer than ten. The V call is TRBV6-5, the J call TRBJ2-1; possibly TRBD1 for D (6 bases). CDR1 and CDR2 from the germline V gene are MNHEY and SVGAGI. This CDR3 comprises 15 residues. Between the trimmed V and J ends, which lost 5 bases and 7 bases, there was a span of 18 bases. CDR3 amino acids: CASSRPSGARNEQFF. The CDR3 region has the DNA TGTGCCAGCAGTAGACCCTCAGGGGCGCGGAATGAGCAGTTCTTC.

This clone turned up a few times. Different DNA sequences within this sample yield the same CDR3. The rearrangement links TRBV19 to TRBJ2-1; the D is unclear. The CDR3 is 10 residues long. Germline CDR1 is LNHDA and CDR2 is SQIVND (reference sequence). The CDR3 DNA sequence: TGTGCTTCTGGATACAATGAGCAGTTCTTC. Translating gives CASGYNEQFF. The whole variable domain, filled in from reference TRBV19 and TRBJ2-1, reads DGGITQSPKYLFRKEGQNVTLSCEQNLNHDAMYWYRQDPGQGLRLIYYSQIVNDFQKGDIAEGYSVSREKKESFPLTVTSAQKNPTAFYLCASGYNEQFFGPGTRLTVL.

This clone came up a few times. A much larger clone lies one base from this, so it may be a read error. V usage is TRBV7-2 and J usage is TRBJ2-5; D unclear. Germline V gives CDR1 SGHTA, CDR2 FQGNSA. The CDR3 length is 11 residues. Deletions cut 6 bases from V and 3 bases from J, with 5 bases between. CDR3 coding DNA: TGTGCCAGCAGGTTGAAAGAGACCCAGTACTTC. Amino acid sequence: CASRLKETQYF.

This clone was picked up a small number of times. This sequence joins TRBV28 and TRBJ1-5; TRBD1 matches 10 bases. The V gene's germline CDR1 is MDHEN and CDR2 SYDVKM. V lost 5 bases, J lost 4 bases, and 8 bases stayed unmatched. This CDR3 contains 16 residues. Here the CDR3 DNA reads TGTGCCAGCAGTGCACAACCGGGACAGGGGAATCAGCCCCAGCATTTT. Encoded protein: CASSAQPGQGNQPQHF.

This clone was recorded a few times. The chain couples TRBV29-1 to TRBJ2-2; D ambiguous. The CDR3 is 13 amino acids. V was clipped by 4 bases and J by 7 bases, with 13 bases between them. The germline V gene has CDR1 SQVTM and CDR2 ANQGSEA. The CDR3, as DNA: TGCAGCGTTGGACTGGCCCTGGGCGGGGAGCTGTTTTTT. Its translation: CSVGLALGGELFF.

This clone was found a few times. An end of the junction does not agree with germline; a read error may underlie this. This sequence joins TRBV7-2 and TRBJ2-5, with a possible D match to TRBD2 (6 bases). CDR1 and CDR2 (germline): SGHTA, FQGNSA. The CDR3 covers 17 residues. The CDR3 DNA sequence: TGTGCCACCAGCTTAGTTGGGGGGTCTGGTCCTCTCCAGACCCAGTACTTC. It specifies CATSLVGGSGPLQTQYF.

This clone came up a few times. This rearrangement joins TRBV5-4 to TRBJ2-1; D might be TRBD2 (6 bases). The CDR3 has 13 amino acids. The ends were cut back, 5 bases at V and 5 bases at J, with 11 bases in the middle. Per the germline V gene, CDR1 is SGHNT and CDR2 is YYREEE (reference sequence). CDR3 bases: TGTGCCAGCAGAAAGGGCGGGAACAATGAGCAGTTCTTC. It encodes CASRKGGNNEQFF. The complete variable domain, with remaining parts taken from reference TRBV5-4 and TRBJ2-1, reads ETGVTQSPTHLIKTRGQQVTLRCSSQSGHNTVSWYQQALGQGPQFIFQYYREEENGRGNFPPRFSGLQFPNYSSELNVNALELDDSALYLCASRKGGNNEQFFGPGTRLTVL.

This clone was observed a handful of times. The chain couples TRBV18 to TRBJ2-7, with 7 positions matching TRBD2. After removal of 0 bases from V and 10 bases from J, the junction contained 12 bases not matched to a gene. This CDR3 spans 15 amino acids. Germline values: CDR1 KGHSH, CDR2 LQKENI. The CDR3 sequence is CASSPPGLTPNFQYF. Here the CDR3 DNA reads TGTGCCAGCTCACCACCGGGACTAACTCCCAATTTCCAGTACTTC.

The chain combines TRBV7-9 with TRBJ1-1, with D hard to call. In germline, CDR1 is SEHNR, CDR2 FQNEAQ (reference sequence). The CDR3 loop spans 13 amino acids. V was shortened by 5 bases and J by 6 bases, with 13 bases between the two germline ends. In DNA, the CDR3 is TGTGCCAGCAGCCAGTCGAGGGATGCTGAAGCTTTCTTT. It codes for CASSQSRDAEAFF.

About this clone: Distinct nucleotide sequences in the sample also encode this CDR3. This chain links TRBV18 with TRBJ2-3; 7 bases fit TRBD2. V shed 3 bases and J 2 bases; nucleotides not matched to a gene: 2. CDR1 and CDR2 (germline): KGHSH, LQKENI. The CDR3 totals 14 residues. CDR3 DNA: TGTGCCAGCTCACCTCTAGCGGCCACAGATACGCAGTATTTT. It is translated as CASSPLAATDTQYF.

The chain is built from TRBV29-1 and TRBJ2-1; no clear D. Germline assignment: CDR1 SQVTM and CDR2 ANQGSEA. The CDR3 is made up of 16 amino acids. Trimming took 0 bases from V and 0 from J, leaving 12 bases between them. CDR3 sequence (DNA): TGCAGCGTTGAAGATAAGATCCTGAGCTCCTACAATGAGCAGTTCTTC. Amino acids: CSVEDKILSSYNEQFF.

This clone was found a few times. The V and J genes are TRBV4-3 and TRBJ1-1; TRBD1 aligns across 10 bases. The CDR3 contains 13 residues. CDR1 LGHNA and CDR2 YSLEER come from the germline V gene. Trimming at V came to 0 bases and at J to 10 bases, leaving 2 bases not matched to a gene. The CDR3 reads CASSQDGTGAAFF. In DNA form, the CDR3 reads TGCGCCAGCAGCCAAGATGGGACAGGGGCAGCTTTCTTT.

This clone was detected only a few times. The rearrangement joins TRBV7-9 to TRBJ2-5; 9 bases fit TRBD1. Per germline, CDR1 SEHNR and CDR2 FQNEAQ (reference sequence). Trimming cost V 8 bases and J 1 base; bases outside gene matches: 5. CDR3 size: 14 residues. CDR3 region: CASLRTGVQETQYF. The CDR3 DNA is TGTGCCAGCCTCCGGACAGGGGTCCAAGAGACCCAGTACTTC. Using reference TRBV7-9 and TRBJ2-5 for the parts outside the CDR3, the full variable domain is DTGVSQNPRHKITKRGQNVTFRCDPISEHNRLYWYRQTLGQGPEFLTYFQNEAQLEKSRLLSDRFSAERPKGSFSTLEIQRTEQGDSAMYLCASLRTGVQETQYFGPGTRLLVL.

This clone was counted only a few times. The chain recombines TRBV7-9 with TRBJ2-3; possible D gene TRBD2, 6 bases. The CDR3 totals 14 residues. Germline V gives CDR1 SEHNR, CDR2 FQNEAQ (reference sequence). Trimming cost V 5 bases and J 6 bases, with 15 bases left between them. The CDR3: CASSGRGRHDTQYF. CDR3 nucleotides: TGTGCCAGCAGCGGGCGGGGCCGGCACGATACGCAGTATTTT.

The chain combines TRBV7-2 with TRBJ2-7; TRBD2 matches at 7 bases. From germline, CDR1 is SGHTA and CDR2 FQGNSA. CDR3 length: 14 amino acids. The V gene end was trimmed by 5 bases and the J gene end by 3 bases; junction bases not matched to a gene: 7. The CDR3 sequence is CASSPASGRYEQYF. DNA of the CDR3: TGTGCCAGCAGCCCAGCTAGCGGACGCTACGAGCAGTACTTC.

Only a few counts were recorded for this clone. This sequence joins TRBV5-1 and TRBJ1-1; D is uncertain. Trimming removed 4 bases from V and 0 bases from J, with 7 bases in between. This CDR3 is 13 amino acids long. Looked up from germline, CDR1 is SGHRS and CDR2 is YFSETQ. The DNA of the CDR3 is TGCGCCAGCAGCACCACAGTGAACACTGAAGCTTTCTTT. Protein product: CASSTTVNTEAFF. The full variable domain, rest sourced from reference TRBV5-1 and TRBJ1-1, is KAGVTQTPRYLIKTRGQQVTLSCSPISGHRSVSWYQQTPGQGLQFLFEYFSETQRNKGNFPGRFSGRQFSNSRSEMNVSTLELGDSALYLCASSTTVNTEAFFGQGTRLTVV.